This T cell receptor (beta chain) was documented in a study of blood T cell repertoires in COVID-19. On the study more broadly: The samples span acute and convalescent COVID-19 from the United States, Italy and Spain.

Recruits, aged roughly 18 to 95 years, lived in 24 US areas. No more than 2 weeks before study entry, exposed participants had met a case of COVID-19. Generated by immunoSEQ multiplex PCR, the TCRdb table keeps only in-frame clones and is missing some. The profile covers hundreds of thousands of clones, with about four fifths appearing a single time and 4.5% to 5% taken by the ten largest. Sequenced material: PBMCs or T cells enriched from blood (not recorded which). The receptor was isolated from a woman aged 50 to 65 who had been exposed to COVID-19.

DNA for the CDR3: TGTGCCAGCTCACCATTCGCCGGGGGGGCGGACACAGATACGCAGTATTTT. It codes for CASSPFAGGADTDTQYF. J is TRBJ2-3 and V is TRBV18; TRBD2 agrees at 8 bases. V shed 2 bases and J 2 bases; nucleotides not matched to a gene: 9. The CDR3 runs to 17 residues. Germline V CDR1 and CDR2: KGHSH, LQKENI.